These 23 T cell receptor beta chains share one sample of origin, sequenced in a study of blood T cell repertoires in COVID-19. Method: immunoSEQ multiplex PCR; TCRdb's copy keeps in-frame clones and lacks some. Altogether about 380,000 clones are present, around 90% being singletons, with the ten largest covering roughly 6.8%. The sample was peripheral blood. The receptors stem from a man aged 18-30 years with active or convalescent COVID-19.

V usage is TRBV2 and J usage is TRBJ1-5; possible D gene TRBD1, 6 bases. Germline loops: CDR1 SNHLY, CDR2 FYNNEI. V lost 7 bases to trimming and J lost 2 bases, with 15 bases between them. The CDR3 loop spans 15 amino acids. CDR3 amino acids: CASTGRPGGNQPQHF. Here the CDR3 DNA reads TGTGCCAGCACCGGACGGCCAGGGGGCAATCAGCCCCAGCATTTT.

The rearrangement uses TRBV5-4 and TRBJ1-6, with 8 bases aligning to TRBD1. The germline CDR1 and CDR2 sequences are SGHNT and YYREEE (reference sequence). V gave up 4 bases and J gave up 7 bases; unmatched junction bases: 7. The CDR3 length is 15 residues. The CDR3 DNA reads TGTGCCAGCAGCCCGGACAGGGTCTGGAATTCACCCCTCCACTTT. Translated, it gives CASSPDRVWNSPLHF.

This clone was observed a single time. J is TRBJ2-1 and V is TRBV9, with 10 bases that match TRBD2. Losses at the gene ends were 3 bases for V and 4 bases for J; bases not matched to a gene: 7. Germline loops: CDR1 SGDLS, CDR2 YYNGEE. CDR3 length: 16 amino acids. The CDR3 region has the DNA TGTGCCAGCAGCGCGAGCGGGGGGGCTGGTTACAATGAGCAGTTCTTC. This codes for CASSASGGAGYNEQFF.

The chain couples TRBV29-1 to TRBJ1-1; D unclear. Germline assignment: CDR1 SQVTM and CDR2 ANQGSEA. The V gene lost 2 bases and the J gene lost 2 bases, with 9 bases spanning the gap. CDR3 length equals 13 residues. The CDR3 DNA reads as TGCAGCGTTGAAAAACAGACAAACACTGAAGCTTTCTTT. Residues: CSVEKQTNTEAFF.

This sequence joins TRBV15 and TRBJ2-2, with D perhaps TRBD1 (5 bases). V was trimmed by 9 bases and J by 0 bases, leaving 17 bases between them. Germline V gene lookup returns CDR1 LNHNV and CDR2 YYDKDF (reference sequence). The CDR3 has 16 amino acids. The CDR3 is CATGSRDSTNTGELFF. CDR3 nucleotide sequence: TGTGCCACAGGTTCCAGGGATTCTACGAACACCGGGGAGCTGTTTTTT.

The chain links TRBV10-3 to TRBJ2-7, with TRBD2 matching over 13 bases. V gave up 6 bases and J gave up 2 bases; unmatched junction bases: 4. The CDR3 extends over 15 amino acids. CDR1 is ENHRY and CDR2 is SYGVKD in the germline V gene. The CDR3 DNA sequence: TGTGCCATCAGGGGGGGACTAGCGGGGACCTACGAGCAGTACTTC. This gives the protein CAIRGGLAGTYEQYF.

The chain uses TRBV6-5 and TRBJ1-5; maybe TRBD1 (5 bases). Deletions cut 7 bases from V and 4 bases from J, with 14 bases between. CDR1 is MNHEY and CDR2 is SVGAGI in the germline V gene. This CDR3 comprises 14 residues. The CDR3 sequence is CASTSGLTNQPQHF. The CDR3 region has the DNA TGTGCCAGCACTTCGGGACTCACAAATCAGCCCCAGCATTTT.

This clone was picked up one time. The genes are TRBV7-2 and TRBJ2-2; 8 bases are shared with TRBD2. Per germline, CDR1 SGHTA and CDR2 FQGNSA. The CDR3 totals 17 residues. V was clipped by 4 bases and J by 4 bases; unmatched bases: 11. DNA for the CDR3: TGTGCCAGCAGCTCGCCTTCCGCGGGGGGTGGCACCGGGGAGCTGTTTTTT. It yields the protein CASSSPSAGGGTGELFF.

The V call is TRBV27, the J call TRBJ2-2, with D tentatively TRBD2 (5 bases). V was shortened by 2 bases and J by 6 bases, with 13 bases between the two germline ends. The CDR3 contains 15 residues. Germline CDR1 is MNHEY and CDR2 is SMNVEV (reference sequence). The CDR3 loop is CASSLEPGGPGELFF. In DNA, the CDR3 is TGTGCCAGCAGTTTAGAGCCCGGAGGACCCGGGGAGCTGTTTTTT.

CDR3 region: CSASGHSIDQPQHF. DNA for the CDR3: TGCAGTGCTAGTGGACATTCAATCGATCAGCCCCAGCATTTT. The rearrangement joins TRBV20-1 to TRBJ1-5; tentatively, D is TRBD1 (5 bases). Trimming cost V 3 bases and J 5 bases, with 14 bases left between them. Germline CDR1 is DFQATT and CDR2 is SNEGSKA (reference sequence). There are 14 residues in the CDR3.

The chain carries TRBV19 and TRBJ2-1; 12 bases are a match to TRBD2. Germline lookup yields CDR1 LNHDA and CDR2 SQIVND (reference sequence). V trimming: 6 bases; J trimming: 3 bases; junction bases outside the gene matches: 12. CDR3 length: 18 amino acids. This CDR3 reads CASRPSRTSGAHYNEQFF. For the CDR3, the DNA is TGTGCCAGTAGGCCATCCCGGACTAGCGGGGCCCACTACAATGAGCAGTTCTTC.

The chain employs TRBV27 and TRBJ1-5; 7 nucleotides align to TRBD1. Looked up from germline, CDR1 is MNHEY and CDR2 is SMNVEV (reference sequence). The length of the CDR3 is 15 residues. The junction had 5 bases not matched to a gene; V was cut back by 2 bases and J by 4 bases. DNA for the CDR3: TGTGCCAGCAGTTTAAACGTACAGGGGAATCAGCCCCAGCATTTT. Translated: CASSLNVQGNQPQHF.

The CDR3 spells CASSQGLAGYEQYF. The CDR3 nucleotides read TGTGCCAGCAGCCAAGGACTAGCGGGCTACGAGCAGTACTTC. The V and J genes are TRBV14 and TRBJ2-7, with TRBD2 matching over 10 bases. V lost 1 base and J lost 3; bases outside the gene matches: 0. The V gene's germline CDR1 is SGHDN and CDR2 FVKESK. The length of the CDR3 is 14 residues.

This clone appeared once. The chain employs TRBV9 and TRBJ2-7, with 8 nucleotides matching TRBD1. The CDR3 runs to 14 residues. J gave up 2 bases and V 0 bases, and 1 base lay outside the gene matches. Germline V gene data show CDR1 as SGDLS and CDR2 as YYNGEE. This CDR3 is CASSVGDRTYEQYF. As DNA, the CDR3 is TGTGCCAGCAGCGTAGGGGACAGGACCTACGAGCAGTACTTC.

In its sample, this clone was seen once. V is TRBV11-2 and J is TRBJ2-2, with D perhaps matching TRBD2 (5 bases). The CDR3 covers 15 residues. CDR1 and CDR2 from the germline V gene are SGHAT and FQNNGV. V was shortened by 3 bases and J by 4 bases, with 12 bases between the two germline ends. In nucleotides, the CDR3 is TGTGCCAGCAGCTTCTCGGGTGGAGGCACCGGGGAGCTGTTTTTT. Its protein is CASSFSGGGTGELFF.

This chain connects TRBV11-3 to TRBJ2-7; 8 positions match TRBD1. There are 15 residues in the CDR3. Germline V gene sequence: CDR1 SGHNT, CDR2 YENEEA. Unmatched junction bases numbered 8, after V lost 5 bases and J lost 2 bases. The CDR3, as DNA: TGTGCCAGCAGCGCAGGTGGGACAGGCCCCTACGAGCAGTACTTC. This encodes CASSAGGTGPYEQYF.

The V gene is TRBV4-3, the J gene TRBJ2-1; 10 bases agree with TRBD2. Germline V gene data show CDR1 as LGHNA and CDR2 as YSLEER. With 4 bases clipped from V and 3 bases from J, the junction kept 3 bases outside the gene matches. CDR3 length: 15 residues. CDR3 nucleotide sequence: TGCGCCAGCAGCCTAGGGACTAGCGACTACAATGAGCAGTTCTTC. Its protein is CASSLGTSDYNEQFF.

The chain recombines TRBV5-1 with TRBJ1-6; tentative D call: TRBD1 (6 bases). Trimming removed 0 bases from V and 11 bases from J, with 12 bases in between. This CDR3 region has 14 residues. Germline values: CDR1 SGHRS, CDR2 YFSETQ. In DNA form, the CDR3 reads TGCGCCAGCAGCTTGGCAGGGGTCGCTGCACCCCTCCACTTT. Amino acids: CASSLAGVAAPLHF.

The chain has TRBV24-1 and TRBJ2-5; 13 bases are shared with TRBD2. The V gene end was trimmed by 4 bases and the J gene end by 2 bases; junction bases not matched to a gene: 12. Germline V gives CDR1 KGHDR, CDR2 SFDVKD. The CDR3 extends over 19 amino acids. CDR3 DNA: TGTGCCACCAGTGACCGGATACCCTTACTAGCGGGGGGGCAAGAGACCCAGTACTTC. This translates into CATSDRIPLLAGGQETQYF.

The chain joins TRBV12-3 or TRBV12-4 to TRBJ2-2; tentative D call: TRBD1 (6 bases). The CDR3 has 12 residues. V was shortened by 6 bases and J by 8 bases, with 10 bases between the two germline ends. The CDR3: CASSHRVGELFF. In nucleotides, the CDR3 is TGTGCCAGCAGCCACAGGGTAGGGGAGCTGTTTTTT.

V is TRBV12-3 or TRBV12-4 and J is TRBJ1-5; D is unresolved. V was pared by 6 bases and J by 3 bases, with 3 bases between. CDR3 length: 11 residues. CDR3 sequence reads: CASSSNQPQHF. In DNA, the CDR3 is TGTGCCAGCAGCTCCAATCAGCCCCAGCATTTT.

The V gene is TRBV18, the J gene TRBJ2-5, with 7 bases matching TRBD2. Germline-derived CDR1 and CDR2 are KGHSH and LQKENI. After removal of 1 base from V and 5 bases from J, the junction contained 7 bases not matched to a gene. The CDR3 runs 15 residues. CDR3: CASSPRVRGSETQYF. CDR3 nucleotide sequence: TGTGCCAGCTCACCACGGGTTCGCGGGAGCGAGACCCAGTACTTC.

The rearrangement joins TRBV29-1 to TRBJ2-7; the match to TRBD2 covers 14 bases. The trim removed 4 bases at V and 6 bases at J, leaving 8 bases unmatched. The CDR3 totals 15 residues. The germline CDR1 and CDR2 sequences are SQVTM and ANQGSEA. CDR3 DNA: TGCAGCGTTGTAGGGGGGACTAGCGGGAGATTCGAGCAGTACTTC. This codes for CSVVGGTSGRFEQYF.